This T cell receptor beta chain was profiled in a study of identical twins. Broader study findings: In zero-insertion analyses, partial confounding could arise from invariant MAIT and iNKT cells.

Regarding this clonotype: Its target is unknown.

Per the germline V gene, CDR1 is SGHKS and CDR2 is YYEKEE (reference sequence). The length of the CDR3 is 15 residues. With 0 bases removed from V and 5 bases from J, the gap between germline ends came to 12 bases. TCRdb itself ran the 5' RACE reads through MiXCR, one entry per CDR3 protein. In the table there are 400,000 to 650,000 distinct CDR3 sequences, approximately 22% of which are singletons. These data are also associated with another study on T cells expressing NK-cell markers. That paper adds: The share of CD8+ T cells held by dominant NKG2C+ clonotypes was roughly 1.0-7.5% in about 6 donors.

The receptor comes from a woman between 18 and 29 years old in good health. Sequences were obtained from CD4+ T cells sorted from blood. The chain uses TRBV5-5 and TRBJ2-1, with D uncertain. The CDR3 is CASSLVLPGDNEQFF. CDR3 sequence (DNA): TGTGCCAGCAGCTTGGTCCTACCAGGAGACAATGAGCAGTTCTTC.